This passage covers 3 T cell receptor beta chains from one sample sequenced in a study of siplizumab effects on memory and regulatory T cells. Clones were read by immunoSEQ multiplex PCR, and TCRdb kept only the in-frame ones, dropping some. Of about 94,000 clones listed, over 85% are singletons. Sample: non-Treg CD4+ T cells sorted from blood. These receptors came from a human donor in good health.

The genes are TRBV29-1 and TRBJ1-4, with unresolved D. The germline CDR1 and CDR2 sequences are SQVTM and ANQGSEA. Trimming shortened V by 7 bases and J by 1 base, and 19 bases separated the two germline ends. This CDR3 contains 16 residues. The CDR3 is CSASIMAGVTNEKLFF. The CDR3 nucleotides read TGCAGCGCCTCAATCATGGCAGGTGTAACTAATGAAAAACTGTTTTTT.

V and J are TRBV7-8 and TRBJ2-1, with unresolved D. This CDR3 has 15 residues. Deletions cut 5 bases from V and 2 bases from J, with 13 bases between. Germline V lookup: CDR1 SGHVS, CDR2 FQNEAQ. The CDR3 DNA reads TGTGCCAGCAGCCCTTCGACTGTACCCTACAATGAGCAGTTCTTC. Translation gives CASSPSTVPYNEQFF. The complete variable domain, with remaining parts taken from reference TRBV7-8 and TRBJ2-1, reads GAGVSQSPRYKVAKRGQDVALRCDPISGHVSLFWYQQALGQGPEFLTYFQNEAQLDKSGLPSDRFFAERPEGSVSTLKIQRTQQEDSAVYLCASSPSTVPYNEQFFGPGTRLTVL.

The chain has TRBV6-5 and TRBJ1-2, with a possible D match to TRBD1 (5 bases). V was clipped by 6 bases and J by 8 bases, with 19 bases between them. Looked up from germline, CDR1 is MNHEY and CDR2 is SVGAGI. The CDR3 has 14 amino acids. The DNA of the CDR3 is TGTGCCAGCAGGGGCGGGACCGCCTCGGGCGGCTACACCTTC. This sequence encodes CASRGGTASGGYTF.